This T cell receptor (beta chain) is drawn from a study of CD8+ T cells in alopecia areata. General study findings and limits: Researchers reported that TCR sharing among patients proved less clear than in mice, possibly HLA-linked. Researchers report lesional scalp, most notably alopecia totalis/universalis, outstripped normal scalp in clonality.

This clone has more than one count but fewer than ten. As yet, its antigen is unknown. As part of sample collection, lesional scalp punch biopsies and peripheral blood were taken from alopecia areata patients. Sequencing used cDNA as its template, made by extracting RNA and reverse transcribing it. Profiling relied on immunoSEQ multiplex PCR, and the TCRdb table lists in-frame clones only, not all of them. The sample gives 110,000 or so clones, over 55% of which show up once; about 23% is in the top ten. Germline loops: CDR1 SEHNR, CDR2 FQNEAQ (reference sequence). This CDR3 is built from 10 residues. Trimming removed 0 bases from V and 7 bases from J, with 0 bases in between.

The source is a human donor with alopecia areata. The chain recombines TRBV7-9 with TRBJ1-1, with D unclear. Sequencing was done on a sample of NKG2D-low CD8+ T cells sorted from blood. The CDR3 DNA reads TGTGCCAGCAGCTTAGCTGAAGCTTTCTTT. Its translation: CASSLAEAFF.